This T cell receptor beta chain was profiled in a study of PD-1 blockade in classical Hodgkin lymphoma. Remarks on this clone: As yet, its antigen is unknown. One end of the junction varies from germline; a read error may be responsible.

Profiled with immunoSEQ multiplex PCR; TCRdb holds only in-frame clones, not every one. This table has roughly 20,000 clones, approximately 90% appearing once. Germline V gives CDR1 GTSNPN, CDR2 SVGIG (reference sequence). This CDR3 comprises 18 residues. Time point described: newly diagnosed, previously untreated cHL patient sample. Purification of CD4+ T cells from thawed PBMCs was achieved by magnetic negative selection. Findings and caveats of the study: A reduction in baseline TCR diversity was reportedly seen in newly diagnosed patients relative to healthy donors.

The specimen sequenced was CD4+ T cells from blood. This clonotype was sampled from a human donor with classical Hodgkin lymphoma. The chain carries TRBV30 and TRBJ1-4; D uncertain. For the CDR3, the DNA is TGTGCCTGGACCCCCCGGACCATGAAGAGAGGAAAAATGAAAAACCTGTTTTTT. This sequence encodes CAWTPRTMKRGKMKNLFF.